This entry lists 20 T cell receptor beta chains sequenced from one sample in a study of blood T cell repertoires in COVID-19. Produced via immunoSEQ multiplex PCR; TCRdb's table is partial and in-frame only. Found here are 150,000 to 200,000 clones, roughly nine tenths of them singletons; the top ten hold about 1.9%. The sample comprised peripheral blood. The receptors derive from a man between 18 and 29 years old who had recovered from COVID-19.

The rearrangement links TRBV11-2 to TRBJ1-2; possibly TRBD1 for D (5 bases). The CDR3 is 13 residues long. Trimming pared 4 bases from V and 4 bases from J, leaving 10 bases between. Germline loops: CDR1 SGHAT, CDR2 FQNNGV. The CDR3 here is CASSSRQSYGYTF. CDR3 coding DNA: TGTGCCAGCAGCTCAAGACAGTCCTATGGCTACACCTTC.

The rearrangement joins TRBV6-5 to TRBJ2-6, with a tentative D call TRBD1 (5 bases). V was clipped by 3 bases and J by 2 bases, with 8 bases between them. There are 15 residues in the CDR3. In germline, CDR1 is MNHEY, CDR2 SVGAGI. CDR3 bases: TGTGCCAGCAGTTATAGCAGGGCTGGGGCCAACGTCCTGACTTTC. It codes for CASSYSRAGANVLTF.

The chain uses TRBV11-2 and TRBJ2-7; TRBD2 aligns across 7 bases. V lost 2 bases, J lost 3 bases, and 1 base stayed unmatched. The CDR3 length is 13 residues. CDR1 and CDR2 (germline): SGHAT, FQNNGV. CDR3 residues: CASSLPGGYEQYF. The CDR3 DNA reads as TGTGCCAGCAGCTTACCGGGGGGCTACGAGCAGTACTTC.

The V and J genes are TRBV6-5 and TRBJ2-7, with 9 bases matching TRBD2. The V and J ends lost 2 bases and 2 bases, in that order; junction bases with no gene match: 1. CDR1 MNHEY and CDR2 SVGAGI come from the germline V gene. This CDR3 has 14 amino acids. The CDR3 coding sequence is TGTGCCAGCAGTTACAGCGGGGGGACCTACGAGCAGTACTTC. Protein: CASSYSGGTYEQYF.

The chain uses TRBV12-3 or TRBV12-4 and TRBJ2-7; a possible D gene is TRBD2 (5 bases). This CDR3 spans 13 amino acids. V lost 8 bases, J lost 3 bases, and 14 bases lay in between. The chain's CDR3 is CASGREGGYEQYF. The CDR3 DNA reads TGTGCCAGCGGGCGTGAGGGCGGCTACGAGCAGTACTTC.

This clone is a singleton in its sample. This chain links TRBV5-1 with TRBJ1-5; D gene ambiguous. Germline V gene lookup returns CDR1 SGHRS and CDR2 YFSETQ. This CDR3 region has 14 residues. The V and J ends lost 4 bases and 0 bases respectively, with 8 bases between them. In DNA form, the CDR3 reads TGCGCCAGCAGCCCATCAAATAGCAATCAGCCCCAGCATTTT. Encoded protein: CASSPSNSNQPQHF. The full variable domain, rest sourced from reference TRBV5-1 and TRBJ1-5, is KAGVTQTPRYLIKTRGQQVTLSCSPISGHRSVSWYQQTPGQGLQFLFEYFSETQRNKGNFPGRFSGRQFSNSRSEMNVSTLELGDSALYLCASSPSNSNQPQHFGDGTRLSIL.

The chain joins TRBV27 to TRBJ1-5; a possible D gene is TRBD1 (6 bases). The CDR3 has 15 amino acids. CDR1 is MNHEY and CDR2 is SMNVEV in the germline V gene (reference sequence). V was pared by 1 base and J by 4 bases, with 11 bases between. The CDR3 nucleotides read TGTGCCAGCAGTTTATTGGCAGGGGAAAATCAGCCCCAGCATTTT. Amino acids: CASSLLAGENQPQHF.

The V call is TRBV10-3, the J call TRBJ1-2; 9 positions match TRBD1. The CDR3 runs to 14 residues. Germline loops: CDR1 ENHRY, CDR2 SYGVKD. The junction had 8 bases not matched to a gene; V was cut back by 8 bases and J by 4 bases. CDR3 amino acids: CAIGRQGQGYGYTF. In DNA form, the CDR3 reads TGTGCCATCGGGCGGCAGGGACAGGGCTATGGCTACACCTTC.

Written as DNA, the CDR3 is TGTGCCAGCAGTTCGGGGGAAACCGGGGAGCTGTTTTTT. This sequence encodes CASSSGETGELFF. The genes are TRBV7-9 and TRBJ2-2; tentatively, D is TRBD2 (6 bases). Trimming removed 6 bases from V and 5 bases from J, with 10 bases in between. There are 13 residues in the CDR3. Looked up from germline, CDR1 is SEHNR and CDR2 is FQNEAQ (reference sequence).

The chain recombines TRBV5-1 with TRBJ2-2; possible D gene TRBD1, 5 bases. Trimming removed 4 bases at V and 4 bases at J, with 14 bases between. The CDR3 runs to 15 residues. Germline V CDR1 and CDR2: SGHRS, YFSETQ. The CDR3, as DNA: TGCGCCAGCAGCCCCGGCGACAGAGTCACCGGGGAGCTGTTTTTT. Its translation: CASSPGDRVTGELFF.

The CDR3 sequence: CASSEITGRGQPQHF. The CDR3 DNA is TGTGCCAGCAGTGAAATAACAGGCCGGGGGCAGCCCCAGCATTTT. The V gene is TRBV6-4, the J gene TRBJ1-5; a possible D gene is TRBD1 (5 bases). The CDR3 has 15 amino acids. The V end was cut by 3 bases, the J end by 7 bases, with 16 bases between. CDR1 MRHNA and CDR2 SNTAGT come from the germline V gene.

As DNA, the CDR3 is TGTGCCACCAGCAGAGAGTACCTAGATAAGGGGGCTATTTACAATGAGCAGTTCTTC. It yields the protein CATSREYLDKGAIYNEQFF. The rearrangement joins TRBV15 to TRBJ2-1, with TRBD1 identical over 7 bases. Trimming cost V 0 bases and J 4 bases; bases outside gene matches: 15. The CDR3 totals 19 residues. The germline V gene encodes CDR1 LNHNV and CDR2 YYDKDF (reference sequence).

This chain connects TRBV3-1 (or the pseudogene TRBV3-2) to TRBJ2-1; D remains unclear. The CDR3 sequence is 15 residues long. From germline, CDR1 is LGHDT and CDR2 YNNKEL (reference sequence). V lost 1 base and J lost 5, with 12 bases in between. The CDR3 sequence: CASSQVLLTDNEQFF. The CDR3 coding sequence is TGTGCCAGCAGCCAAGTTCTTTTAACAGACAATGAGCAGTTCTTC.

Ten or more counts support this clone. The V gene is TRBV7-2, the J gene TRBJ1-6, with TRBD1 matching over 7 bases. V shed 2 bases and J 8 bases; nucleotides not matched to a gene: 18. The germline gives CDR1 SGHTA, CDR2 FQGNSA. The CDR3 consists of 19 residues. CDR3 bases: TGTGCCAGCAGCTTATATGAGACAGGGTTCTCCCCTTGGGATTCACCCCTCCACTTT. Protein: CASSLYETGFSPWDSPLHF.

CDR3 residues: CASTRQRSFQYF. CDR3 bases: TGTGCCAGCACCCGCCAAAGGAGTTTTCAGTACTTC. This chain joins TRBV12-3 or TRBV12-4 and TRBJ2-4; D remains unclear. The CDR3 loop spans 12 amino acids. Trimming pared 7 bases from V and 11 bases from J, leaving 15 bases between.

CDR3 coding DNA: TGCGCCAGCAGCGGGGACAGGGAATTGAACACTGAAGCTTTCTTT. Encoded protein: CASSGDRELNTEAFF. V and J are TRBV5-1 and TRBJ1-1; 9 nucleotides align to TRBD1. The trim removed 4 bases at V and 0 bases at J, leaving 4 bases unmatched. Germline CDR1 SGHRS, CDR2 YFSETQ. CDR3 size: 15 residues.

The chain links TRBV19 to TRBJ2-7; perhaps TRBD1 as D (5 bases). CDR1 and CDR2 (germline): LNHDA, SQIVND (reference sequence). The CDR3 extends over 14 amino acids. Trimming pared 5 bases from V and 2 bases from J, leaving 13 bases between. The CDR3 protein is CASSRQGDTYEQYF. For the CDR3, the DNA is TGTGCCAGTAGTCGTCAAGGGGATACCTACGAGCAGTACTTC.

The CDR3 nucleotides read TGTGCCAGCAGTTTTTCCAGGGTGACCCTCCACTTT. Translation gives CASSFSRVTLHF. V is TRBV28 and J is TRBJ1-6; TRBD1 is a possible D gene (5 bases). CDR1 MDHEN and CDR2 SYDVKM come from the germline V gene. The CDR3 totals 12 residues. Trimming cost V 3 bases and J 14 bases, with 11 bases left between them.

The gene calls are TRBV28 and TRBJ1-1; tentatively, D is TRBD1 (6 bases). CDR1 is MDHEN and CDR2 is SYDVKM in the germline V gene. This CDR3 spans 14 amino acids. Trimming removed 5 bases from V and 0 bases from J, with 10 bases in between. This CDR3 is CASSTDRMNTEAFF. The CDR3 nucleotides read TGTGCCAGCAGTACAGACAGGATGAACACTGAAGCTTTCTTT.

This clone was recorded only once. The CDR3 sequence is CASSPHRGVDEKLFF. The CDR3 DNA sequence: TGCGCCAGCAGCCCGCACAGGGGTGTTGATGAAAAACTGTTTTTT. The gene calls are TRBV4-3 and TRBJ1-4, with 7 positions matching TRBD1. V shed 4 bases and J 6 bases; nucleotides not matched to a gene: 8. CDR1 is LGHNA and CDR2 is YSLEER in the germline V gene. This CDR3 is 15 amino acids long.